This TCR beta chain appears in the sequencing data of a study of shared clonotypes between healthy human individuals. Study as a whole: The plates for each donor numbered three CD4 naive, three CD4 memory, two CD8 naive and one CD8 memory.

Comments on this clone: Its cognate antigen is unknown.

Naive-designated CD8 cells lacked CD45RO, were positively enriched for CCR7, and omitted terminally differentiated effector memory CD45RA+ cells. The V gene's germline CDR1 is MDHEN and CDR2 SYDVKM. The CDR3 contains 17 residues. V gave up 2 bases and J gave up 5 bases; unmatched junction bases: 12. The study, taken as a whole, reports: Rarefaction revealed incomplete sorted-subset sequencing despite large depth.

Each PCR replicate from the sorted subsets contained 150 to 250 ng DNA, which is around 30,000 T cell genomes. The authors' processing: Filtering of immunoSEQ junctional sequences could not match full-length read filtering. Sequencing used immunoSEQ multiplex PCR; TCRdb keeps in-frame clones, though not all of them. V and J calls and clone size are those listed in that table; D and trimming were worked out from the DNA. Of about 2 million clones listed, approximately 95% are singletons. The receptor was derived from a man in his late teens or twenties in good health. Sequenced sample: naive CD8+ T cells sorted from blood. This chain joins TRBV28 and TRBJ2-5; 9 bases are shared with TRBD1. CDR3 residues: CASSLLLQGAELETQYF. The CDR3 region has the DNA TGTGCCAGCAGTTTACTCTTACAGGGGGCTGAACTCGAGACCCAGTACTTC.